Listed below are T cell receptor beta chains from one sample, sequenced in a study of cytomegalovirus exposure and HLA in healthy donors. TCRdb's copy holds only in-frame clones and misses some; the assay was immunoSEQ multiplex PCR. The sample includes 90,000 to 110,000 clones, about 80% of them seen just once. The sequencing input was PBMCs. These receptors were obtained from a woman aged 45-59 years in good health and CMV-seropositive. CDR3s include the opening cysteine and the closing phenylalanine or tryptophan. Each record gives: D gene, clone size, V gene, J gene, CDR3 protein, CDR3 DNA. The D gene is left open where the match is weak. Size values are once, few and many counts, or a class for expanded clones, and some rows have none.

>-|-|TRBV6-5|TRBJ1-2
CASSIGQSHYGYTF
TGTGCCAGCAGCATCGGACAGTCACACTATGGCTACACCTTC
>TRBD2|few|TRBV7-3|TRBJ2-1
CASSLQRGSSYNEQFF
TGTGCCAGCAGCCTCCAGCGGGGTAGCTCCTACAATGAGCAGTTCTTC
>TRBD1|-|TRBV7-7|TRBJ2-7
CASSYRKGTGPDEQYF
TGTGCTAGCAGCTATCGGAAAGGGACAGGTCCCGACGAGCAGTACTTC
>TRBD1|-|TRBV6-6|TRBJ2-7
CASSSPGTGEDEQYF
TGTGCCAGCAGTTCCCCCGGGACAGGGGAGGACGAGCAGTACTTC
>TRBD2|-|TRBV11-3|TRBJ2-7
CASRPKGLAVSYEQYF
TGTGCCAGCAGACCAAAGGGGCTAGCGGTATCCTACGAGCAGTACTTC
>-|once|TRBV19|TRBJ2-1
CASSIPLRISSYNEQFF
TGTGCCAGTAGTATCCCCCTCCGCATTAGCTCCTACAATGAGCAGTTCTTC
>-|-|TRBV6-5|TRBJ2-7
CASSYSRQVYEQYF
TGTGCCAGCAGTTACTCGAGACAGGTTTACGAGCAGTACTTC
>TRBD2|-|TRBV23-1|TRBJ2-7
CASSQGPSGEPSYEQYF
TGCGCCAGCAGTCAAGGTCCCAGCGGGGAACCTTCCTACGAGCAGTACTTC
>-|-|TRBV12-2|TRBJ2-7
CASRVGPGQGAYEQYF
TGTGCAAGTCGCGTAGGGCCGGGACAGGGGGCCTACGAGCAGTACTTC
>-|-|TRBV7-9|TRBJ1-1
CASSLMGGNTEAFF
TGTGCCAGCAGCTTAATGGGGGGGAACACTGAAGCTTTCTTT
>TRBD2|-|TRBV5-4|TRBJ2-5
CASSSGTSRETQYF
TGTGCCAGCAGCTCAGGGACTAGCCGGGAGACCCAGTACTTC
>-|-|TRBV18|TRBJ2-1
CASSPPRLSSYNEQFF
TGTGCCAGCTCACCACCGAGGCTTTCATCCTACAATGAGCAGTTCTTC
>-|-|TRBV2|TRBJ1-1
CASSAGRVRAFF
TGTGCCAGCAGTGCGGGAAGGGTAAGAGCTTTCTTT